Presented here are 16 T cell receptor beta chains from one specimen sequenced in a study of T-cell memory formation after mild COVID-19. TCRdb processed the 5' RACE reads anew with MiXCR; each CDR3 protein has one entry. Here the sample spans 450,000 or so distinct CDR3 sequences, roughly 20% being singletons. Sample: PBMCs or a T cell subset sorted from them (not recorded which). Source of these receptors: an adult woman who had mild COVID-19 (a few samples of this study predate the infection). Cell type and time point are not known.

This rearrangement joins TRBV10-3 to TRBJ2-5; tentative D call: TRBD2 (5 bases). This CDR3 has 13 residues. V dropped 6 bases and J dropped 0 bases, with 8 bases sitting between them. Per germline, CDR1 ENHRY and CDR2 SYGVKD. This CDR3 is CAISGLDQETQYF. CDR3 DNA: TGTGCCATCAGCGGACTGGACCAAGAGACCCAGTACTTC.

This clonotype has only a few counts. This chain joins TRBV6-5 and TRBJ1-1, with D hard to call. Germline values: CDR1 MNHEY, CDR2 SVGAGI. There are 12 residues in the CDR3. V lost 6 bases and J lost 6, with 11 bases in between. The CDR3 sequence is CASSRNQAEAFF. CDR3 bases: TGTGCCAGCAGCCGGAATCAGGCTGAAGCTTTCTTT.

This clonotype was observed a few times. The chain carries TRBV24-1 and TRBJ2-2, with D possibly TRBD2 on 5 matching bases. Trimming removed 3 bases at V and 5 bases at J, with 15 bases between. The CDR3 is 16 amino acids. From germline, CDR1 is KGHDR and CDR2 SFDVKD. The CDR3 region is CATSDIRGSGTGELFF. In nucleotides, the CDR3 is TGTGCCACCAGTGATATCCGGGGATCGGGAACCGGGGAGCTGTTTTTT.

This clonotype was found once. The chain recombines TRBV5-4 with TRBJ1-1; D is possibly TRBD1 (5 bases). Trimming pared 5 bases from V and 4 bases from J, leaving 18 bases between. CDR3 length equals 15 residues. Germline V gives CDR1 SGHNT, CDR2 YYREEE (reference sequence). CDR3 region: CASRIGLQGGTEAFF. CDR3 nucleotides: TGTGCCAGCAGGATCGGCCTCCAGGGAGGCACTGAAGCTTTCTTT.

The CDR3 is CASSPEGPHTGAFF. The CDR3 DNA is TGTGCCAGCAGCCCAGAGGGACCGCATACGGGAGCTTTCTTT. This chain links TRBV7-9 with TRBJ1-1, with a possible D match to TRBD1 (5 bases). V shed 5 bases and J shed 10 bases, with 20 bases lying between them. The CDR3 runs 14 residues. The germline CDR1 and CDR2 sequences are SEHNR and FQNEAQ (reference sequence).

This clonotype was found a few times. The chain joins TRBV6-5 to TRBJ1-2, with TRBD1 matching 7 bases. V lost 2 bases, J lost 5 bases, and 8 bases stayed unmatched. The CDR3 consists of 15 residues. Looked up from germline, CDR1 is MNHEY and CDR2 is SVGAGI. This chain's CDR3 is CASSYTGTDLYGYTF. The CDR3 DNA is TGTGCCAGCAGTTACACCGGGACAGATCTGTATGGCTACACCTTC.

This chain links TRBV6-1 with TRBJ1-5; D is possibly TRBD1 (5 bases). This CDR3 has 15 residues. The V and J ends lost 4 bases and 2 bases respectively, with 12 bases between them. Per germline, CDR1 MNHNS and CDR2 SASEGT. The CDR3 sequence is CASSASDRGNQPQHF. The CDR3 DNA follows: TGTGCCAGCAGTGCCAGTGACAGAGGCAATCAGCCCCAGCATTTT.

The gene calls are TRBV9 and TRBJ1-2; D is undetermined. The V gene lost 4 bases and the J gene lost 4 bases, with 14 bases spanning the gap. Germline V gene sequence: CDR1 SGDLS, CDR2 YYNGEE. The CDR3 has 14 residues. The chain's CDR3 is CASSPGGQAYGYTF. CDR3 bases: TGTGCCAGCAGCCCCGGAGGCCAGGCCTATGGCTACACCTTC.

This clonotype showed up just a few times. CDR3 protein: CASSLELTQSTDTQYF. DNA of the CDR3: TGCGCCAGCAGCTTGGAGCTCACTCAGTCCACAGATACGCAGTATTTT. This chain connects TRBV5-1 to TRBJ2-3; D gene unclear. V dropped 0 bases and J dropped 2 bases, with 13 bases sitting between them. Per the germline V gene, CDR1 is SGHRS and CDR2 is YFSETQ. The CDR3 covers 16 residues.

The chain uses TRBV12-5 and TRBJ1-2, with 12 bases lining up with TRBD1. Trimming at V came to 5 bases and at J to 6 bases, leaving 4 bases not matched to a gene. This CDR3 is built from 14 residues. Germline CDR1 is LGHNT and CDR2 is FRNRAP. The CDR3 loop reads CASGPGQGANGYTF. DNA of the CDR3: TGTGCTAGTGGTCCGGGACAGGGGGCGAATGGCTACACCTTC. Variable domain in full (rest from reference TRBV12-5 and TRBJ1-2): DARVTQTPRHKVTEMGQEVTMRCQPILGHNTVFWYRQTMMQGLELLAYFRNRAPLDDSGMPKDRFSAEMPDATLATLKIQPSEPRDSAVYFCASGPGQGANGYTFGSGTRLTVV.

This clonotype was seen just once. The chain recombines TRBV9 with TRBJ2-3, with 9 bases aligning to TRBD2. There are 15 residues in the CDR3. Trimming removed 3 bases from V and 2 bases from J; junction bases left unmatched: 4. Germline loops: CDR1 SGDLS, CDR2 YYNGEE. CDR3 residues: CASSGASGNTDTQYF. As DNA, the CDR3 is TGTGCCAGCAGCGGGGCTAGCGGGAACACAGATACGCAGTATTTT.

The chain uses TRBV2 and TRBJ2-5; 7 bases map to TRBD1. The length of the CDR3 is 15 residues. In germline, CDR1 is SNHLY, CDR2 FYNNEI. Germline trimming cut 7 bases from V and 5 bases from J; bases unmatched to any gene: 13. CDR3 nucleotide sequence: TGTGCCAGCAAAAGAGACAGGGCGAGCTGGGAGACCCAGTACTTC. This codes for CASKRDRASWETQYF.

This clonotype was recorded a few times. The rearrangement uses TRBV12-3 or TRBV12-4 and TRBJ1-1; D unclear. The CDR3 is made up of 12 amino acids. V was trimmed by 7 bases and J by 2 bases, leaving 8 bases between them. CDR3 loop: CASKLGNTEAFF. As DNA, the CDR3 is TGTGCCAGCAAGCTCGGCAACACTGAAGCTTTCTTT.

The V call is TRBV5-1, the J call TRBJ2-6; perhaps TRBD1 as D (6 bases). From germline, CDR1 is SGHRS and CDR2 YFSETQ. The CDR3 covers 16 residues. Trimming took off 5 bases at V and 0 bases at J, with 12 bases between the two ends. This CDR3 is CASRPDRSSGANVLTF. The CDR3 DNA reads TGCGCCAGCAGACCAGACAGGAGCTCTGGGGCCAACGTCCTGACTTTC.

This clonotype showed up just a few times. This chain joins TRBV24-1 and TRBJ1-5, with D possibly TRBD1 on 5 matching bases. V lost 6 bases and J lost 2, with 7 bases in between. CDR1 and CDR2 (germline): KGHDR, SFDVKD. The CDR3 is 13 residues long. CDR3 residues: CATSKTGNQPQHF. CDR3 in DNA: TGTGCCACCAGTAAGACAGGCAATCAGCCCCAGCATTTT.

This chain links TRBV3-1 with TRBJ2-5, with 9 positions matching TRBD1. CDR1 LGHDT and CDR2 YNNKEL come from the germline V gene (reference sequence). The CDR3 contains 15 residues. The V segment lost 1 base and the J segment 2 bases; nucleotides outside the gene matches: 2. The CDR3 nucleotides are TGTGCCAGCAGCCAAGGGGGACAGGGACAAGAGACCCAGTACTTC. This sequence encodes CASSQGGQGQETQYF.